This TCR beta chain stems from a study of blood T cell repertoires in COVID-19. Across the study: Samples of COVID-19 (acute and convalescent) were obtained from the United States, Italy and Spain. PBMCs, B-cell-depleted T cells, or T cells provided the cDNA or gDNA that made up the material.

Source study methods: Amplification of reference gene primers provided the estimated nucleated cell counts. TCRdb's table, derived via immunoSEQ multiplex PCR, lists solely in-frame clones and lacks some. D and trimming come from the DNA, and the V and J calls and clone size come from that table. The sample records under 200,000 clones, roughly 80% being singletons. With 2 bases removed from V and 8 bases from J, the gap between germline ends came to 10 bases. This CDR3 is built from 13 residues. Germline assignment: CDR1 GTSNPN and CDR2 SVGIG (reference sequence). This clonotype was obtained from a man in his 60s with acute or convalescent COVID-19. Sequenced: peripheral blood. The chain combines TRBV30 with TRBJ1-6; D gene unclear. The CDR3 DNA sequence: TGTGCCTGGAGTATAGCCATAGATTCACCCCTCCACTTT. Translation: CAWSIAIDSPLHF.